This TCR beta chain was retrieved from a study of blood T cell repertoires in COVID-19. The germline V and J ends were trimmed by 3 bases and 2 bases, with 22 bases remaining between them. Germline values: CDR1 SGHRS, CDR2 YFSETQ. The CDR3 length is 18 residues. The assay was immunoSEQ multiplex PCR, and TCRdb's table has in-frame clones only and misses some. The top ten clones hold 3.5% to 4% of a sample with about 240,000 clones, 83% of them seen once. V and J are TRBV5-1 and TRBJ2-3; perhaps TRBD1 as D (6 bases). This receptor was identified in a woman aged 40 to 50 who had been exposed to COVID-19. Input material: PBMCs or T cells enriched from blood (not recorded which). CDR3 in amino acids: CASSSHRDTTPYTDTQYF. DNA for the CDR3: TGCGCCAGCAGCTCACACCGGGACACCACCCCGTACACAGATACGCAGTATTTT.